This T cell receptor (beta chain) appears in the sequencing data of a study of monozygotic twins with inflammatory bowel disease. The template switching step added UMIs that contained a 6-nucleotide sample barcode. TCRdb derives one entry per CDR3 protein from the 5' RACE reads, leaving out DNA. The table lists approximately 380,000 distinct CDR3 sequences. Specimen: blood. This TCR derives from a human donor with ulcerative colitis or Crohn's disease, or a healthy co-twin of an affected twin (not recorded which).

The CDR3 spells CASSSKLRQGTGGYEQYF. The chain links TRBV5-1 to TRBJ2-7; as DNA is missing, the TRBD1 call by TCRdb cannot be tested. The CDR3 is 18 amino acids. Germline CDR1 SGHRS, CDR2 YFSETQ.